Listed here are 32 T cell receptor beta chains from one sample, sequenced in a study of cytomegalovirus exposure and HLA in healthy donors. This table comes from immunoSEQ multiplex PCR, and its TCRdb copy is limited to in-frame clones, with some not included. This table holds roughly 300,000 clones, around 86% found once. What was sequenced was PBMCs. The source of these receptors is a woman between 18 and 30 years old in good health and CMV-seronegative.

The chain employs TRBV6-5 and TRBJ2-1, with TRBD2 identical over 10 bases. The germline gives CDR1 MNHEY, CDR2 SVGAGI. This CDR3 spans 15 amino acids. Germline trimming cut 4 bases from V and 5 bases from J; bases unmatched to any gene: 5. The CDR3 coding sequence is TGTGCCAGCAGTTCTCGAACTAGCGGGGACAATGAGCAGTTCTTC. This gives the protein CASSSRTSGDNEQFF.

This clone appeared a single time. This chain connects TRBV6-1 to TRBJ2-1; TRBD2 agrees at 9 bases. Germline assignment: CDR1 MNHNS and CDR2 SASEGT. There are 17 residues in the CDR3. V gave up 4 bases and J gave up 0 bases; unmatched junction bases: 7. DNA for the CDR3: TGTGCCAGCAGTGGGACTAGCGAGATCCGCTCCTACAATGAGCAGTTCTTC. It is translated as CASSGTSEIRSYNEQFF.

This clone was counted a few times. The CDR3 DNA sequence: TGTGCCAGCTCAACAGGGGGCACTGAAGCTTTCTTT. This sequence encodes CASSTGGTEAFF. The chain recombines TRBV18 with TRBJ1-1, with 8 bases fitting TRBD1. Trimming cost V 5 bases and J 4 bases; bases outside gene matches: 0. Germline assignment: CDR1 KGHSH and CDR2 LQKENI. This CDR3 has 12 residues.

DNA of the CDR3: TGTGCCTGGAACCGGGGAACTGAAGCTTTCTTT. Translation gives CAWNRGTEAFF. The V gene is TRBV30, the J gene TRBJ1-1; D ambiguous. V lost 4 bases to trimming and J lost 5 bases, with 8 bases between them. Germline-derived CDR1 and CDR2 are GTSNPN and SVGIG (reference sequence). The CDR3 length is 11 residues.

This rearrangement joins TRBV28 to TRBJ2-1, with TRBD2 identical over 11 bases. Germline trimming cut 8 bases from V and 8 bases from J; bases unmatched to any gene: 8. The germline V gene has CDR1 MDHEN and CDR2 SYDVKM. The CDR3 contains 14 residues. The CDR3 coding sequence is TGTGCCAGCTTAGCGGGAGGGCCCTTGTATGAGCAGTTCTTC. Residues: CASLAGGPLYEQFF.

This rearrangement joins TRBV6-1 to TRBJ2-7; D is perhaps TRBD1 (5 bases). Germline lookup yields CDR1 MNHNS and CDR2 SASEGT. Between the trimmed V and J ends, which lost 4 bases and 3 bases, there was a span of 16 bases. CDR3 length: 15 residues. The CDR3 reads CASSVIRQLNYEQYF. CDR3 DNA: TGTGCCAGCAGTGTGATAAGACAGCTGAACTACGAGCAGTACTTC.

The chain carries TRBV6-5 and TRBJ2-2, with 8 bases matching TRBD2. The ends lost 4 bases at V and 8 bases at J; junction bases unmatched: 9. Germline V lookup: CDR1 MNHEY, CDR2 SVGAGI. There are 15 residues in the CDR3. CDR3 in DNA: TGTGCCAGCAGTTTCGAGCGGGAGTCCCCGGGGGAGCTGTTTTTT. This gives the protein CASSFERESPGELFF.

The CDR3 spells CASSYARQETQYF. For the CDR3, the DNA is TGTGCCAGCAGTTACGCCCGGCAAGAGACCCAGTACTTC. This sequence joins TRBV6-6 and TRBJ2-5, with D hard to call. The CDR3 is 13 residues long. Germline V gene sequence: CDR1 MNHNY, CDR2 SVGAGI (reference sequence). Deletions cut 2 bases from V and 2 bases from J, with 6 bases between.

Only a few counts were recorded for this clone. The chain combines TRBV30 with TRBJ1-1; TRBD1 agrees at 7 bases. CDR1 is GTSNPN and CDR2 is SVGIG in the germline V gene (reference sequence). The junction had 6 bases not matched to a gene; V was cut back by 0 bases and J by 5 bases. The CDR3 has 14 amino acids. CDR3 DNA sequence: TGTGCCTGGAGTGTCGGCAGGGGGTTAACTGAAGCTTTCTTT. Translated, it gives CAWSVGRGLTEAFF.

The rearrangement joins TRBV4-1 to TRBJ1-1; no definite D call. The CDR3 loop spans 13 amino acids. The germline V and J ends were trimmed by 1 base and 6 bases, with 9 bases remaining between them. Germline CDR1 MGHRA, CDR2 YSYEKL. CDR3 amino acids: CASSQGRVAEAFF. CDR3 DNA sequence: TGCGCCAGCAGCCAAGGGCGGGTCGCTGAAGCTTTCTTT.

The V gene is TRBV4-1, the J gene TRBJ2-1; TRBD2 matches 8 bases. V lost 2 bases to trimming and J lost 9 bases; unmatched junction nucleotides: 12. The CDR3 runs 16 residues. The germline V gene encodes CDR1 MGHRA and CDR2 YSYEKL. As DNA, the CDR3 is TGCGCCAGCAGCCAACGCGAGGGACTAGGATACTCTGAGCAGTTCTTC. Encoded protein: CASSQREGLGYSEQFF.

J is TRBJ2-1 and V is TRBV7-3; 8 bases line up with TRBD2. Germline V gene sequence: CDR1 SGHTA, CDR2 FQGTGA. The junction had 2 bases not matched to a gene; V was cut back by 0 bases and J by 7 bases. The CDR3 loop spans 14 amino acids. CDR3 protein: CASSLTGLDNEQFF. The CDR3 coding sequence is TGTGCCAGCAGCTTAACGGGACTAGATAATGAGCAGTTCTTC.

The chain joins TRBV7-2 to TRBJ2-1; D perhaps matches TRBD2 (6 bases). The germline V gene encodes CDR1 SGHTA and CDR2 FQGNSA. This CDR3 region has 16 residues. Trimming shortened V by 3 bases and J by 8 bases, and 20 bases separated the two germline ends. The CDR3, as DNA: TGTGCCAGCAGCTTCTCGTCAGCGGGTTATAAGGATGAGCAGTTCTTC. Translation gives CASSFSSAGYKDEQFF.

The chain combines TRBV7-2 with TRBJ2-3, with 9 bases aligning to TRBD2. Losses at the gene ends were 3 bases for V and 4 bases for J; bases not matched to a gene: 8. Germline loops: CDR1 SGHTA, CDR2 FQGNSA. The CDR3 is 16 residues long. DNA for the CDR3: TGTGCCAGCAGCTTGGCTGGGCCTAGCGGGGCAGATACGCAGTATTTT. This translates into CASSLAGPSGADTQYF.

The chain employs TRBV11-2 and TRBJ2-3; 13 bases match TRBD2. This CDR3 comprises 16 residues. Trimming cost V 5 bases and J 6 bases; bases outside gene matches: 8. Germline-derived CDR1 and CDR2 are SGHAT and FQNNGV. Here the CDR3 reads CASSGSGLAGVDTQYF. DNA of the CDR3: TGTGCCAGCAGCGGTAGCGGACTAGCGGGAGTCGATACGCAGTATTTT. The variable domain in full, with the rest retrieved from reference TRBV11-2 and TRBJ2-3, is EAGVAQSPRYKIIEKRQSVAFWCNPISGHATLYWYQQILGQGPKLLIQFQNNGVVDDSQLPKDRFSAERLKGVDSTLKIQPAKLEDSAVYLCASSGSGLAGVDTQYFGPGTRLTVL.

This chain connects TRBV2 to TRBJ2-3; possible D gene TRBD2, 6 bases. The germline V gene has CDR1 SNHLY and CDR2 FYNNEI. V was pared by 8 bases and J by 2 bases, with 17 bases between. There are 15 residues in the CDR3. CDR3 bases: TGTGCCAGCCTGAAACTAGCTGAGTTCACAGATACGCAGTATTTT. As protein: CASLKLAEFTDTQYF.

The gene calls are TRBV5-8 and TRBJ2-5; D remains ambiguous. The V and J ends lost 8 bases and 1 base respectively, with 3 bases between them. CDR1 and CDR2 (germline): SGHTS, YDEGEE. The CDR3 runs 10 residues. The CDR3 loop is CASRQETQYF. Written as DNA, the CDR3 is TGTGCCAGTCGCCAAGAGACCCAGTACTTC.

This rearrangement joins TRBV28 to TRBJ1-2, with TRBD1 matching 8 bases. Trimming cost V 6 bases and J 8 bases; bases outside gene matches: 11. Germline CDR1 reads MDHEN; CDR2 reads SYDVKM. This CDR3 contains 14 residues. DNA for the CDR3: TGTGCCAGCAGGTATAACCAGGGGGCGTACGGCTACACCTTC. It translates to CASRYNQGAYGYTF.

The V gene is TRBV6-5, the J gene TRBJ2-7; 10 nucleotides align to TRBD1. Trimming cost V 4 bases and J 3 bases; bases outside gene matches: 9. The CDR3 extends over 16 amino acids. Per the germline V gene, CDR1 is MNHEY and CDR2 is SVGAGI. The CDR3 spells CASSLALGTGVYEQYF. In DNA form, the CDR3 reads TGTGCCAGCAGTTTAGCATTAGGGACAGGGGTCTACGAGCAGTACTTC.

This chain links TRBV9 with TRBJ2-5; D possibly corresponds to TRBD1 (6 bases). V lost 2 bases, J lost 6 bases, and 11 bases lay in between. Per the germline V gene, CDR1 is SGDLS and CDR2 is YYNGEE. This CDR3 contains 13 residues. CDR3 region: CASSVGGEKTQYF. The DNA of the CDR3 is TGTGCCAGCAGCGTTGGGGGCGAAAAGACCCAGTACTTC.

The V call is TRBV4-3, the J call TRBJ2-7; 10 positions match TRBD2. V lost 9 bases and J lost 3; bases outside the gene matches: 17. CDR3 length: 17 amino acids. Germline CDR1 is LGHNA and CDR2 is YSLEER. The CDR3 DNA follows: TGCGCCAGGTGTTTCGGGGCTAGCGGGAGTCGGGTCTACGAGCAGTACTTC. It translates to CARCFGASGSRVYEQYF.

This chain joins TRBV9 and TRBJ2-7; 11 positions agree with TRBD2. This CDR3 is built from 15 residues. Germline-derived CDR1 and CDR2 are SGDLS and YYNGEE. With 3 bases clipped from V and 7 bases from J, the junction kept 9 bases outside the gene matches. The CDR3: CASSAPSGRLMEQYF. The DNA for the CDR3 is TGTGCCAGCAGCGCACCTAGCGGGAGGCTTATGGAGCAGTACTTC.

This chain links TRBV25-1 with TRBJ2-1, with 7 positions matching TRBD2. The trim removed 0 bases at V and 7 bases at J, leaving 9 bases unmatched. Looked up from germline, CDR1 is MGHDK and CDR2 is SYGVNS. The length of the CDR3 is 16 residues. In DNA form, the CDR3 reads TGTGCCAGCAGTGAATATGCGGGAGAGAATTGGAATGAGCAGTTCTTC. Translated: CASSEYAGENWNEQFF.

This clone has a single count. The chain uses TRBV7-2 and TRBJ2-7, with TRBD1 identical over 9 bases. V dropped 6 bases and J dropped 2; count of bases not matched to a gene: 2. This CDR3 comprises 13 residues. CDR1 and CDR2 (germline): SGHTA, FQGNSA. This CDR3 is CASRRTGAYEQYF. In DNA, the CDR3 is TGTGCCAGCAGACGGACAGGGGCCTACGAGCAGTACTTC.

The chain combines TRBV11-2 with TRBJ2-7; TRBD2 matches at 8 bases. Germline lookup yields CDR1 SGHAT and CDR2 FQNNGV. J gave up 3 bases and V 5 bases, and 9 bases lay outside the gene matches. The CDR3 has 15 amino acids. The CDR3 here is CASSPRGAGVYEQYF. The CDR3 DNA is TGTGCCAGCAGCCCCCGGGGAGCGGGGGTCTACGAGCAGTACTTC.

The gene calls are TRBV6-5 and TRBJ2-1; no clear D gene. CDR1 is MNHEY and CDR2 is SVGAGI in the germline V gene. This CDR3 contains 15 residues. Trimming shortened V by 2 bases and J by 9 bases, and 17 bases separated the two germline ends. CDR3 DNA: TGTGCCAGCAGTTACCACTCGCCGGATTCTAGTGAGCAGTTCTTC. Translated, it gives CASSYHSPDSSEQFF.

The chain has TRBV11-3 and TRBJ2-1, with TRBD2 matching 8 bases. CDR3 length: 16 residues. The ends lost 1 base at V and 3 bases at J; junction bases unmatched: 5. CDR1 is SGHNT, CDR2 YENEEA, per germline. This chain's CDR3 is CASSLGVAGFYNEQFF. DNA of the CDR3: TGTGCCAGCAGCTTAGGAGTAGCGGGATTCTACAATGAGCAGTTCTTC.

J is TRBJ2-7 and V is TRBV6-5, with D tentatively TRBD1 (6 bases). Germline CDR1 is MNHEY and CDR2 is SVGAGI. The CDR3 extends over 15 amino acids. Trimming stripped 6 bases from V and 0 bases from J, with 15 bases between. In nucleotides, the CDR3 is TGTGCCAGCAGCCCTACAGGGAGTCCCTCCTACGAGCAGTACTTC. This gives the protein CASSPTGSPSYEQYF.

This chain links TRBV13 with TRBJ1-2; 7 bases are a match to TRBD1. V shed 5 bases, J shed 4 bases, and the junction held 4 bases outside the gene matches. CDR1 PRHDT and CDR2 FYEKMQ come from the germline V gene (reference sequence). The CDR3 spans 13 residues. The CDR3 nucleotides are TGTGCCAGCAGCGGCGGACAGGCCTATGGCTACACCTTC. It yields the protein CASSGGQAYGYTF.

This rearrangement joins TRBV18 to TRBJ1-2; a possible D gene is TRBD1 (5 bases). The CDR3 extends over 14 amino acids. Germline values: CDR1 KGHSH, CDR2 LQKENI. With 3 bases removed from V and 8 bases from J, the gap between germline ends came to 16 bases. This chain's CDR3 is CASSPSATGEGYTF. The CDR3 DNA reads TGTGCCAGCTCACCCTCGGCTACAGGAGAAGGCTACACCTTC.

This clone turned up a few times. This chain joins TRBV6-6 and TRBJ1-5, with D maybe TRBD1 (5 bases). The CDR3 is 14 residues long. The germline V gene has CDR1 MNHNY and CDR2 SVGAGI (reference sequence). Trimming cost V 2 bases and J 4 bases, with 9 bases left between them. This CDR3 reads CASSYGGMNQPQHF. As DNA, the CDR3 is TGTGCCAGCAGTTACGGGGGGATGAATCAGCCCCAGCATTTT.

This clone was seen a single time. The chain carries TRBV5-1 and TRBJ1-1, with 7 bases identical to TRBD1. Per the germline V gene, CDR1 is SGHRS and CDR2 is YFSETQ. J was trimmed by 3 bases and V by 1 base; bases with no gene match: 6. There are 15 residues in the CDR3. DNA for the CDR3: TGCGCCAGCAGCTTGATCAGGGGGATGGACACTGAAGCTTTCTTT. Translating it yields CASSLIRGMDTEAFF. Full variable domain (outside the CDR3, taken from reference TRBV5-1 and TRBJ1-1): KAGVTQTPRYLIKTRGQQVTLSCSPISGHRSVSWYQQTPGQGLQFLFEYFSETQRNKGNFPGRFSGRQFSNSRSEMNVSTLELGDSALYLCASSLIRGMDTEAFFGQGTRLTVV.